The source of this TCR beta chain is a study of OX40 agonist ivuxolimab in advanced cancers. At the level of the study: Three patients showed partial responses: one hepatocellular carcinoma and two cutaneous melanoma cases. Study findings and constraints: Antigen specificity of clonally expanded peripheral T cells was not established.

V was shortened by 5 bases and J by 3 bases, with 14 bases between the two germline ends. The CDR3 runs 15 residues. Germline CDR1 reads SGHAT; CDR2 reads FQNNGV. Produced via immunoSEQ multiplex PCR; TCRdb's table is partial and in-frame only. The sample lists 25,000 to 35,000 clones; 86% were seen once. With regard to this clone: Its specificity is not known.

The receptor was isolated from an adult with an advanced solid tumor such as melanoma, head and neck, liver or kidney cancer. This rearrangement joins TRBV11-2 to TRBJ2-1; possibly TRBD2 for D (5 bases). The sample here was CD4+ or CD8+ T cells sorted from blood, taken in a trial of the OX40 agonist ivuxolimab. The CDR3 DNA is TGTGCCAGCAGCCAGAGCCAGCGGCACTACAATGAGCAGTTCTTC. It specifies CASSQSQRHYNEQFF.